This T cell receptor beta chain was observed in a study of cytomegalovirus exposure and HLA in healthy donors. Germline assignment: CDR1 ENHRY and CDR2 SYGVKD. CDR3 length: 14 amino acids. V lost 11 bases, J lost 1 base, and 17 bases lay in between. 13 Jbeta primers and 60 Vbeta primers were used for the PCR. Original methodology: There were around 77 million unique TCR beta chains by a later count, and about 11 million of them were shared. TCRdb's table, derived via immunoSEQ multiplex PCR, lists solely in-frame clones and lacks some. V, J and clone size reflect that table, while D and trimming were determined from the DNA. Seen here are 200,000 to 250,000 clones, just over 75% observed once, and the top ten hold roughly 2.5%.

This clonotype was sampled from a woman aged 60-70 years in good health and CMV-seropositive. The rearrangement links TRBV10-3 to TRBJ1-1, with D hard to call. The sequenced sample consisted of PBMCs. The CDR3 region has the DNA TGTGCCGCTACTGCGACCCGGGGGAACACTGAAGCTTTCTTT. It translates to CAATATRGNTEAFF.